This record looks at one T cell receptor beta chain sequence and its context. Its specificity is not known. These data originate in a study of early T cells in non-severe SARS-CoV-2 infection. Findings and limits, study-wide: VDJdb matching favored anti-spike CD8 responses, missing private and CD4 specificities.

TCRdb re-derived calls from the 5' RACE reads in MiXCR, one entry per CDR3 protein. The sample has about 110,000 distinct CDR3 sequences; about an eighth are singletons. This clonotype was sampled from an adult who was a healthcare worker with PCR-confirmed SARS-CoV-2 infection or an uninfected control (not recorded which). The source material was whole blood.

Here the CDR3 DNA reads TGCAGCGTTGTGGACAGAAGGGAGACCCAGTACTTC. It translates to CSVVDRRETQYF. The rearrangement uses TRBV29-1 and TRBJ2-5; D may be TRBD1 (6 bases). The CDR3 has 12 residues. V shed 4 bases and J shed 5 bases, with 11 bases lying between them. Germline CDR1 reads SQVTM; CDR2 reads ANQGSEA.